Sequencing of this T cell receptor beta chain was carried out in a study of T-cell reconstitution after alpha-beta-depleted transplantation in children. Preparation of the TCRbeta library involved a method that used unique molecular identifiers. TCRdb re-called the PCR reads with MiXCR, one entry per CDR3 protein. The sample shows 420,000 or so distinct CDR3 sequences, roughly a tenth of them seen only once. J lost 0 bases, V lost 3 bases, and 12 bases had no gene match. The CDR3 runs to 18 residues. CDR1 MNHEY and CDR2 SVGEGT come from the germline V gene. The sequence was obtained from a human donor who donated a stem cell graft to a child with acute myeloid leukemia. The chain joins TRBV6-2 or TRBV6-3 to TRBJ2-5; 8 bases map to TRBD1. The starting material was PBMCs from the stem cell graft donor, obtained from the stem cell graft. DNA of the CDR3: TGTGCCAGCAGTTATTCTCCTTTTGCGGGACAGGACCAAGAGACCCAGTACTTC. Amino acids: CASSYSPFAGQDQETQYF.